This record looks at one T cell receptor beta chain sequence and its context. What this receptor recognizes is not known. It has no much larger one-base neighbor in the sample; base qualities were not kept. Patients were selected on the basis of adequate residual fresh-frozen tumor tissue and more than two years of available survival data. Although molecular status otherwise differed among the glioblastoma patients, no patient had an isocitrate dehydrogenase mutation. PBMC collection took place before vaccination, two weeks after the third vaccination, and at tumor progression if progression occurred. Genomic DNA was extracted with the Qiagen DNeasy Blood extraction Kit. The data derive from a study of glioma-infiltrating T cells after dendritic cell vaccination (dated by TCRdb to about 2016). Study-level background: The cohort comprised about 15 glioblastoma patients from Phase I and II dendritic cell vaccination trials, 9 newly diagnosed and 6 with recurrent disease. Between the early 2000s and the early 2010s, the patients were given dendritic cell vaccination pulsed with autologous tumor lysate. Three intradermal dendritic cell vaccine injections were administered to patients at biweekly intervals in the arm below the axilla. Tumor-infiltrating lymphocyte content was quantified and tumor and blood repertoires were compared in dendritic cell-vaccinated glioblastoma patients by deep sequencing of TCR beta CDR3 regions. Survival after dendritic cell vaccination was correlated with TCR sequencing metrics, such as TIL content and the overlap between tumor and blood repertoires. The vaccine consisted of monocyte-derived dendritic cells cultured less than eight days with IL-4 and GM-CSF, then pulsed overnight with autologous tumor lysate.

The immunoSEQ assay amplified TCRB CDR3 regions from around 2.1 micrograms of genomic DNA, or from all available DNA when less than that amount was available. Multiplex PCR used 60 forward primers for TCR V beta segments and 13 reverse primers for J beta segments. Synthetic control templates were spiked into each sample at limiting dilution to estimate reads per starting template. The Illumina HiSeq System generated sequencing reads of 87 bp. The authors' pipeline ran thus. PCR and sequencing errors were removed by a nearest neighbor algorithm that merged closely related sequences. TCR overlap was defined as the percentage of unique tumor TCR beta sequences that were also found in the peripheral blood of the same patient. The source is immuneACCESS, and TCRdb retained only in-frame sequences with V and J called. Part of the clones is not carried over; for the studies checked, unresolved V genes explain less than half of this, and the remainder is unexplained. Clone size and the V and J calls come from that table; the DNA yielded D and trimming. This sample is represented by roughly 100,000 clones; roughly 81% of them were singletons. The biggest ten clones account for approximately 12% of the sample.

In the germline V gene, CDR1 corresponds to SGHRS and CDR2 to YFSETQ. V gives up 0 bases and J gives up 4 bases, and the segment between their germline ends measures 7 bases. The CDR3 has 13 amino acids, counting the end cysteine and phenylalanine. The only DNA kept is the CDR3, 39 bases in frame from the first base. Paper-wide results and their limitations: After dendritic cell vaccination, a higher estimated pretreatment TIL content predicted longer time to progression and overall survival. The response model built on TCR overlap across three groups was characterized as speculative, with prospective validation still needed. TCR clonality showed no direct relationship with survival, which suggests that a diverse polyclonal response may be important. The cohort was small and heterogeneous, only a few patients had full blood and tumor sets, and even fewer had initial-recurrent tumor pairs.

The sequence came from a human donor with glioblastoma. This chain joins TRBV5-1 to TRBJ1-1; possibly the D gene is TRBD1, per 6 matching bases. Specimen: blood, collected before dendritic cell vaccination. The nucleotide sequence is given as TGCGCCAGCAGCTTGGAGGACAGCACTGAAGCTTTCTTT. Translated, it reads CASSLEDSTEAFF.